The rows below give T cell receptor beta chains drawn from one sample of a study of T-cell reconstitution after alpha-beta-depleted transplantation in children. TCRdb re-called the PCR reads through MiXCR, storing one row per CDR3 protein. This sample has some 550,000 distinct CDR3 sequences, with 20% to 25% found just once. The sample in question was PBMCs, mostly from graft donor cells, obtained 360 days after TCRalphabeta/CD19-depleted stem cell transplant. These receptor sequences come from a boy younger than two who had a stem cell transplant for acute myeloid leukemia, so the T cells may come from the graft donor. The CDR3 runs from the conserved cysteine through the conserved F or W. A D gene is named only where the DNA matches it firmly. Size values are once, few and many counts, or a class for expanded clones, and some rows have none.

j_gene,v_gene,abundance,len,d_gene,CDR3aa,CDR3nt
TRBJ2-1,TRBV27,many,15,TRBD1,CASSSTGTGNREQFF,TGTGCCAGCAGTTCCACCGGGACAGGGAATCGCGAGCAGTTCTTC
TRBJ2-1,TRBV12-3/TRBV12-4,NA,15,TRBD1,CASRGQATMGIEQFF,TGTGCCAGCAGGGGACAGGCCACAATGGGTATTGAGCAGTTCTTC
TRBJ2-3,TRBV2,NA,17,NA,CASRGIFRGASTDTQYF,TGTGCCAGCAGGGGGATTTTCAGGGGCGCTAGCACAGATACGCAGTATTTT
TRBJ1-5,TRBV15,NA,14,NA,CATSRVNREQPQHF,TGTGCCACCAGCAGAGTGAATCGGGAGCAGCCCCAGCATTTT
TRBJ1-5,TRBV20-1,few,14,TRBD1,CSALDRGLNQPQHF,TGCAGTGCTCTTGACAGGGGGTTAAACCAGCCCCAGCATTTT
TRBJ2-1,TRBV20-1,NA,15,TRBD2,CSARNSGGFYNEQFF,TGCAGTGCTAGAAATAGCGGGGGGTTCTACAATGAGCAGTTCTTC
TRBJ2-1,TRBV5-5,many,16,TRBD2,CASSSLAGDSYNEQFF,TGTGCCAGCAGCTCGCTGGCGGGGGACTCCTACAATGAGCAGTTCTTC
TRBJ1-5,TRBV20-1,few,12,NA,CSGSRRDQPQHF,TGCAGTGGGTCCCGTAGGGATCAGCCCCAGCATTTT
TRBJ1-3,TRBV11-2,many,16,NA,CASSLRARFSGNTIYF,TGTGCCAGCAGCTTACGGGCAAGATTCTCTGGAAACACCATATATTTT
TRBJ2-2,TRBV5-1,many,16,TRBD2,CASSLEGGGAAGELFF,TGCGCCAGCAGCTTGGAAGGCGGGGGGGCCGCCGGGGAGCTGTTTTTT
TRBJ2-1,TRBV20-1,NA,15,TRBD2,CSATMLAGTYNEQFF,TGCAGTGCCACCATGTTAGCGGGAACTTACAATGAGCAGTTCTTC
TRBJ2-5,TRBV25-1,once,16,NA,CASTGTSDRPQETQYF,TGTGCCAGCACTGGTACATCCGACAGGCCGCAAGAGACCCAGTACTTC
TRBJ2-3,TRBV6-5,NA,15,NA,CASSYSFWGTDTQYF,TGTGCCAGCAGTTACTCGTTTTGGGGTACAGATACGCAGTATTTT
TRBJ2-3,TRBV20-1,many,16,TRBD2,CSARETTSGGTDTQYF,TGCAGTGCTAGAGAAACTACTAGCGGGGGCACAGATACGCAGTATTTT
TRBJ2-2,TRBV6-6,NA,12,NA,CASFRVSGELFF,TGTGCCTCGTTCCGGGTCTCCGGGGAGCTGTTTTTT
TRBJ2-7,TRBV7-2,NA,16,NA,CASSLAPETVPYEQYF,TGTGCCAGCAGCTTAGCGCCCGAGACAGTACCGTACGAGCAGTACTTC
TRBJ1-1,TRBV29-1,many,12,NA,CSVGGLYTEAFF,TGCAGCGTTGGAGGACTGTACACTGAAGCTTTCTTT
TRBJ2-3,TRBV11-2,NA,15,NA,CASSLRSGSADTQYF,TGTGCCAGCAGCTTAAGGAGCGGAAGTGCAGATACGCAGTATTTT
TRBJ2-5,TRBV28,NA,13,NA,CASSSTALRTQYF,TGTGCCAGCAGTTCGACAGCCCTCCGAACCCAGTACTTC
TRBJ2-3,TRBV7-9,few,17,TRBD1,CASSLEGARSSTDTQYF,TGTGCCAGCAGCTTAGAGGGGGCACGATCTAGCACAGATACGCAGTATTTT
TRBJ2-5,TRBV10-3,NA,15,NA,CAISESGQSQETQYF,TGTGCCATCAGTGAGTCGGGACAAAGTCAAGAGACCCAGTACTTC
TRBJ2-7,TRBV20-1,NA,14,NA,CSASASRSSLEQYF,TGCAGTGCTAGTGCGAGCCGCTCCTCCCTCGAGCAGTACTTC
TRBJ2-7,TRBV5-1,few,16,NA,CASSLPLDGLTYEQYF,TGCGCCAGCAGCTTGCCCCTAGATGGACTGACCTACGAGCAGTACTTC
TRBJ1-5,TRBV7-8,NA,16,TRBD1,CASSFGQGLGNQPQHF,TGTGCCAGCAGCTTCGGACAGGGGCTGGGCAATCAGCCCCAGCATTTT
TRBJ2-7,TRBV19,NA,15,TRBD1,CASSIATGGAYEQYF,TGTGCCAGTAGTATAGCAACAGGGGGAGCCTACGAGCAGTACTTC
TRBJ1-2,TRBV5-6,few,13,NA,CASNRKWGSGYTF,TGTGCCAGCAACCGAAAGTGGGGCTCTGGCTACACCTTC
TRBJ1-2,TRBV10-3,many,14,NA,CAIKGGQLNYGYTF,TGTGCCATCAAAGGGGGACAATTAAACTATGGCTACACCTTC
TRBJ2-5,TRBV6-1,NA,15,TRBD1,CASSRQGPSQETQYF,TGTGCCAGCAGCCGACAGGGGCCCTCCCAAGAGACCCAGTACTTC
TRBJ2-1,TRBV6-6,few,16,TRBD2,CASRRLGGGSYNEQFF,TGTGCCAGCAGGCGACTCGGGGGGGGCTCCTACAATGAGCAGTTCTTC
TRBJ2-1,TRBV20-1,many,15,NA,CSARGLRSRSGEQFF,TGCAGTGCTAGAGGTTTGCGGTCACGGTCGGGGGAGCAGTTCTTC
TRBJ1-4,TRBV7-9,many,13,TRBD1,CASSPDRGEKLFF,TGTGCCAGCAGCCCTGACAGGGGAGAAAAACTGTTTTTT
TRBJ2-1,TRBV19,many,14,TRBD1,CATDWTGKNNEQFF,TGTGCCACCGACTGGACAGGGAAAAACAATGAGCAGTTCTTC
TRBJ2-5,TRBV6-5,NA,16,NA,CASSYWEGMDQETQYF,TGTGCCAGCAGTTACTGGGAAGGAATGGACCAAGAGACCCAGTACTTC
TRBJ2-3,TRBV4-3,once,17,TRBD2,CASSHQLAGVPIDTQYF,TGCGCCAGCAGCCATCAACTAGCGGGGGTCCCGATCGATACGCAGTATTTT
TRBJ2-1,TRBV29-1,few,14,NA,CSVGPGTGYNEQFF,NA
TRBJ2-1,TRBV28,NA,21,TRBD2,CASSSPRTSGGPSFSYNEQFF,TGTGCCAGCAGTTCACCCCGGACTAGCGGGGGCCCCTCTTTCTCCTACAATGAGCAGTTCTTC
TRBJ2-7,TRBV6-2/TRBV6-3,NA,16,NA,CASSFEVSGDPYEQYF,TGTGCCAGCAGTTTCGAGGTTTCGGGGGACCCTTACGAGCAGTACTTC
TRBJ2-5,TRBV6-2/TRBV6-3,NA,14,NA,CASSIQGRWETQYF,TGTGCCAGCAGCATACAGGGAAGGTGGGAGACCCAGTACTTC
TRBJ1-1,TRBV7-9,NA,13,NA,CASSVGSHTEAFF,TGTGCCAGCAGCGTGGGGAGCCACACTGAAGCTTTCTTT
TRBJ2-7,TRBV7-9,many,13,NA,CASSLQAPYEQYF,TGTGCCAGCAGCTTGCAGGCTCCCTACGAGCAGTACTTC
TRBJ1-1,TRBV7-8,many,16,NA,CASSLNSPTLNTEAFF,TGTGCCAGCAGCTTAAATTCCCCCACTCTGAACACTGAAGCTTTCTTT
TRBJ1-2,TRBV18,NA,14,TRBD1,CASAAIQGANGYTF,TGTGCCAGCGCCGCCATACAGGGGGCCAATGGCTACACCTTC
TRBJ1-1,TRBV5-1,few,13,TRBD1,CASSDRGNTEAFF,TGTGCCAGCTCGGACAGGGGGAACACTGAAGCTTTCTTT
TRBJ1-2,TRBV29-1,many,11,NA,CSVVDSYGYTF,TGCAGCGTGGTGGACAGCTATGGCTACACCTTC
TRBJ2-3,TRBV4-3,many,15,NA,CASSQWTDFTDTQYF,TGCGCCAGCAGCCAATGGACCGACTTCACAGATACGCAGTATTTT
TRBJ2-2,TRBV24-1,NA,14,TRBD1,CATSDTGGTGELFF,TGTGCCACCAGTGATACAGGGGGCACCGGGGAGCTGTTTTTT
TRBJ2-1,TRBV29-1,many,16,NA,CSVDPHPTGHYNEQFF,TGCAGCGTTGACCCCCATCCGACAGGACACTACAATGAGCAGTTCTTC
TRBJ2-5,TRBV20-1,many,15,TRBD1,CSARKRPTGQETQYF,TGCAGTGCTAGAAAACGCCCGACAGGGCAAGAGACCCAGTACTTC
TRBJ1-2,TRBV29-1,few,13,NA,CSVEGLGGYGYTF,TGCAGCGTTGAGGGACTTGGGGGGTATGGCTACACCTTC
TRBJ1-4,TRBV5-5,NA,14,NA,CASSWTSPGEKLFF,TGTGCCAGCAGCTGGACAAGTCCAGGTGAAAAACTGTTTTTT
TRBJ2-3,TRBV20-1,few,11,NA,CSAAGVGSQYF,TGCAGTGCTGCCGGGGTGGGGTCGCAGTATTTT
TRBJ2-3,TRBV20-1,once,14,NA,CSAEDQTYADTQYF,TGCAGTGCTGAGGACCAGACCTACGCAGATACGCAGTATTTT